What follows describes a single T cell receptor beta chain. A second PCR of about 6 to 11 cycles used a sample-barcoded 5' primer and a J-beta primer mix. One entry per CDR3 protein, called by TCRdb with MiXCR from the 5' RACE reads. Among some 760,000 distinct CDR3 sequences listed, around a quarter were seen once. The V and J ends lost 4 bases and 0 bases, in that order; junction bases with no gene match: 6. This CDR3 region has 16 residues. Germline assignment: CDR1 SGDLS and CDR2 YYNGEE. The record originates from a study of blood T cells in healthy people across ages. These data were also filed under a second study, of T cells of mothers and their children. In that study: The study found thymic selection shapes TCR recombination output similarly in related and unrelated pairs. The data showed no persistent microchimeric T cell clones.

The chain recombines TRBV9 with TRBJ1-4, with TRBD1 identical over 7 bases. The sample consisted of blood. The sequence was collected from a boy aged 5-17 years in good health. The chain's CDR3 is CASSTGQTSTNEKLFF. The CDR3 DNA reads TGTGCCAGCAGCACGGGACAGACCTCAACTAATGAAAAACTGTTTTTT.